This entry lists 30 T cell receptor beta chains sequenced from one sample in a study of blood T cell repertoires in COVID-19. Some clones are missing from TCRdb's copy, which holds only in-frame ones; the method was immunoSEQ multiplex PCR. The sample lists about 220,000 clones, about 80% seen once, with 3% to 4% in the top ten. The sample consisted of PBMCs or T cells enriched from blood (not recorded which). These receptors came from a woman between 40 and 50 years old who had been exposed to COVID-19.

This chain connects TRBV20-1 to TRBJ2-1; tentatively, D is TRBD2 (5 bases). Trimming removed 3 bases at V and 7 bases at J, with 10 bases between. Germline-derived CDR1 and CDR2 are DFQATT and SNEGSKA (reference sequence). The CDR3 is made up of 12 amino acids. As DNA, the CDR3 is TGCAGTGCTAGTCGGGGTGGGAATGAGCAGTTCTTC. Translating it yields CSASRGGNEQFF.

For this clone: The junction shows a germline mismatch at one end, possibly a read error. J is TRBJ1-2 and V is TRBV5-4; 7 bases agree with TRBD1. There are 14 residues in the CDR3. The germline gives CDR1 SGHNT, CDR2 YYREEE (reference sequence). The CDR3 DNA is TGTGCCAGCAGCTTAGGAGGGGGCAACTCTGGCTACACCTTC. It encodes CASSLGGGNSGYTF.

On this clone: The same CDR3 arises from other DNA sequences in this sample as well. The chain is built from TRBV20-1 and TRBJ2-1, with D possibly TRBD2 on 5 matching bases. Looked up from germline, CDR1 is DFQATT and CDR2 is SNEGSKA (reference sequence). CDR3 length: 11 residues. V lost 3 bases and J lost 7, with 7 bases in between. The CDR3 DNA is TGCAGTGCTAGGGGAGCAAATGAGCAGTTCTTC. Residues: CSARGANEQFF.

In this sample, this clone turned up once. The chain carries TRBV29-1 and TRBJ1-5; possible D gene TRBD1, 6 bases. V gave up 5 bases and J gave up 2 bases, with 10 bases separating them. CDR1 is SQVTM and CDR2 is ANQGSEA in the germline V gene. This CDR3 comprises 13 residues. The CDR3 here is CSVQGIGNQPQHF. The DNA of the CDR3 is TGCAGCGTTCAGGGGATAGGCAATCAGCCCCAGCATTTT. The whole variable domain, remainder taken from reference TRBV29-1 and TRBJ1-5, is SAVISQKPSRDICQRGTSLTIQCQVDSQVTMMFWYRQQPGQSLTLIATANQGSEATYESGFVIDKFPISRPNLTFSTLTVSNMSPEDSSIYLCSVQGIGNQPQHFGDGTRLSIL.

The chain's CDR3 is CASSFKGGGQPQHF. The CDR3 coding sequence is TGTGCCAGCAGCTTCAAAGGGGGCGGTCAGCCCCAGCATTTT. The V gene is TRBV7-8, the J gene TRBJ1-5; 7 bases fit TRBD1. CDR3 length: 14 amino acids. J lost 6 bases, V lost 3 bases, and 5 bases had no gene match. Germline V gene data show CDR1 as SGHVS and CDR2 as FQNEAQ. The whole variable domain, filled in from reference TRBV7-8 and TRBJ1-5, reads GAGVSQSPRYKVAKRGQDVALRCDPISGHVSLFWYQQALGQGPEFLTYFQNEAQLDKSGLPSDRFFAERPEGSVSTLKIQRTQQEDSAVYLCASSFKGGGQPQHFGDGTRLSIL.

The rearrangement joins TRBV19 to TRBJ1-5; D unresolved. V was cut by 5 bases and J by 3 bases, with 11 bases left in between. The germline CDR1 and CDR2 sequences are LNHDA and SQIVND (reference sequence). This CDR3 comprises 14 residues. CDR3 in DNA: TGTGCCAGTAGTCCCCGGGAGACCAATCAGCCCCAGCATTTT. Its protein product is CASSPRETNQPQHF.

The chain is built from TRBV2 and TRBJ2-2; possible D gene TRBD1, 6 bases. This CDR3 is 15 amino acids long. The germline V and J ends were trimmed by 9 bases and 5 bases, with 19 bases remaining between them. Germline V gives CDR1 SNHLY, CDR2 FYNNEI. CDR3 DNA sequence: TGTGCCAGTAATCTCAGGGGACCGAGTACCGGGGAGCTGTTTTTT. This translates into CASNLRGPSTGELFF.

The V gene is TRBV3-1 (or the pseudogene TRBV3-2), the J gene TRBJ2-5; weak D call: TRBD1 (5 bases). The CDR3 extends over 14 amino acids. Germline CDR1 LGHDT, CDR2 YNNKEL (reference sequence). The V and J ends lost 3 bases and 2 bases respectively, with 10 bases between them. Here the CDR3 reads CASSQDTFQETQYF. CDR3 coding DNA: TGTGCCAGCAGCCAGGACACGTTTCAAGAGACCCAGTACTTC.

The chain couples TRBV21-1 to TRBJ1-1. TRBV21-1 is classified as a pseudogene. The CDR3 contains 11 residues. CDR3 protein: CASSKVSEAFF. CDR3 in DNA: TGTGCCAGCAGCAAAGTATCCGAAGCTTTCTTT.

V and J are TRBV5-1 and TRBJ1-6; 9 positions match TRBD1. Germline assignment: CDR1 SGHRS and CDR2 YFSETQ. V lost 0 bases to trimming and J lost 9 bases; unmatched junction nucleotides: 7. CDR3 length equals 16 residues. The CDR3 sequence is CASSLEGQGMGSPLHF. CDR3 sequence (DNA): TGCGCCAGCAGCTTGGAGGGACAGGGAATGGGTTCACCCCTCCACTTT.

V usage is TRBV7-2 and J usage is TRBJ2-3, with 11 bases fitting TRBD2. The CDR3 spans 18 residues. V dropped 5 bases and J dropped 5; count of bases not matched to a gene: 15. Germline values: CDR1 SGHTA, CDR2 FQGNSA. CDR3 loop: CASSRGGLAGGGGDTQYF. The DNA of the CDR3 is TGTGCCAGCAGCCGCGGTGGGCTAGCGGGGGGTGGGGGAGATACGCAGTATTTT.

Of note for this clone: Mismatch with germline at one junction end may stem from a read error. Other DNA sequences of this sample code for an identical CDR3. The V call is TRBV3-1 (or the pseudogene TRBV3-2), the J call TRBJ2-1; 12 bases are a match to TRBD2. The CDR3 is 16 residues long. Germline CDR1 and CDR2: LGHDT and YNNKEL (reference sequence). CDR3 bases: TGTGCTAGCAGCCAAGCTAGCGGGGGGGCCTACAATGAGCAGTTCTTC. Its translation: CASSQASGGAYNEQFF.

The chain is built from TRBV20-1 and TRBJ2-1; no clear D. In germline, CDR1 is DFQATT, CDR2 SNEGSKA (reference sequence). Trimming took off 6 bases at V and 8 bases at J, with 11 bases between the two ends. The CDR3 consists of 11 residues. The CDR3 coding sequence is TGCAGTGCCAGTCCCTCCCATGAGCAGTTCTTC. It encodes CSASPSHEQFF.

This clone was seen a single time. V usage is TRBV7-2 and J usage is TRBJ2-2, with D unclear. Trimming removed 5 bases at V and 6 bases at J, with 10 bases between. The CDR3 is 13 residues long. In germline, CDR1 is SGHTA, CDR2 FQGNSA. The CDR3 nucleotides read TGTGCCAGCAGCCCCCGGTTAGCCGGGGAGCTGTTTTTT. Amino acids: CASSPRLAGELFF.

The CDR3 sequence is CASSRRQGDYGYTF. The CDR3 nucleotides are TGTGCCAGCAGCCGCAGACAGGGGGACTATGGCTACACCTTC. The chain recombines TRBV3-1 (or the pseudogene TRBV3-2) with TRBJ1-2; 9 nucleotides line up with TRBD1. This CDR3 region has 14 residues. Trimming took 4 bases from V and 3 from J; bases not matched to a gene: 3. Germline CDR1 reads LGHDT; CDR2 reads YNNKEL (reference sequence).

The V call is TRBV27, the J call TRBJ1-5; D is possibly TRBD1 (5 bases). Per the germline V gene, CDR1 is MNHEY and CDR2 is SMNVEV (reference sequence). The CDR3 runs to 14 residues. V was shortened by 2 bases and J by 6 bases, with 11 bases between the two germline ends. CDR3 DNA: TGTGCCAGCAGTTTAGAAATCCAGGGTCAGCCCCAGCATTTT. It yields the protein CASSLEIQGQPQHF.

The genes are TRBV27 and TRBJ2-5; 13 bases agree with TRBD2. From germline, CDR1 is MNHEY and CDR2 SMNVEV (reference sequence). The length of the CDR3 is 16 residues. The V and J ends lost 5 bases and 5 bases, in that order; junction bases with no gene match: 8. CDR3 coding DNA: TGTGCCAGCAGTACCCGGACTAGCGGGGGAAGGGAGACCCAGTACTTC. It translates to CASSTRTSGGRETQYF.

The chain employs TRBV12-3 or TRBV12-4 and TRBJ1-1, with 7 bases aligning to TRBD1. Unmatched junction bases numbered 3, after V lost 5 bases and J lost 3 bases. The CDR3 runs 13 residues. CDR3 bases: TGTGCCAGCAGTACTACAGGGGACACTGAAGCTTTCTTT. Translating it yields CASSTTGDTEAFF.

The DNA for the CDR3 is TGTGCCAGCGGACGACAGATTAACTATGGCTACACCTTC. Translated: CASGRQINYGYTF. The V and J genes are TRBV6-5 and TRBJ1-2; the D gene is possibly TRBD1 (5 bases). Deletions cut 8 bases from V and 1 base from J, with 11 bases between. The germline V gene has CDR1 MNHEY and CDR2 SVGAGI. This CDR3 is 13 amino acids long.

This chain joins TRBV6-5 and TRBJ2-7; 7 bases map to TRBD1. Germline V gene sequence: CDR1 MNHEY, CDR2 SVGAGI. CDR3 length: 14 amino acids. Losses at the gene ends were 4 bases for V and 3 bases for J; bases not matched to a gene: 6. CDR3 nucleotides: TGTGCCAGCAGTTCAGCCCGGGACAGCTACGAGCAGTACTTC. Translated, it gives CASSSARDSYEQYF.

V and J are TRBV5-1 and TRBJ1-1, with 8 bases aligning to TRBD1. Trimming at V came to 5 bases and at J to 3 bases, leaving 6 bases not matched to a gene. The CDR3 consists of 14 residues. The V gene's germline CDR1 is SGHRS and CDR2 YFSETQ. The CDR3 sequence: CASSPLQGDTEAFF. DNA for the CDR3: TGCGCCAGCAGTCCGTTACAGGGGGACACTGAAGCTTTCTTT.

The chain joins TRBV27 to TRBJ1-2; D is perhaps TRBD1 (6 bases). The ends were cut back, 5 bases at V and 4 bases at J, with 11 bases in the middle. The CDR3 sequence is 13 residues long. Germline V CDR1 and CDR2: MNHEY, SMNVEV (reference sequence). The CDR3 loop reads CASSRDRTYGYTF. CDR3 coding DNA: TGTGCCAGCAGTCGAGACAGGACCTATGGCTACACCTTC.

This chain connects TRBV3-1 (or the pseudogene TRBV3-2) to TRBJ1-3; D gene uncertain. Trimming cost V 0 bases and J 0 bases, with 6 bases left between them. Germline CDR1 LGHDT, CDR2 YNNKEL (reference sequence). There are 15 residues in the CDR3. The DNA of the CDR3 is TGTGCCAGCAGCCAAGATCCCGGCTCTGGAAACACCATATATTTT. It is translated as CASSQDPGSGNTIYF.

The rearrangement uses TRBV5-1 and TRBJ1-1, with D perhaps TRBD1 (6 bases). V shed 3 bases and J shed 2 bases, with 11 bases lying between them. The germline CDR1 and CDR2 sequences are SGHRS and YFSETQ. This CDR3 spans 14 amino acids. DNA of the CDR3: TGCGCCAGCAGCTCACAGGGCCCCAACACTGAAGCTTTCTTT. It is translated as CASSSQGPNTEAFF.

The J gene is TRBJ2-1, the V gene TRBV6-5, with 7 bases fitting TRBD2. Germline-derived CDR1 and CDR2 are MNHEY and SVGAGI. V was pared by 8 bases and J by 7 bases, with 11 bases of the junction left unmatched. This CDR3 is built from 14 residues. The CDR3 protein is CASCSGGSGNEQFF. CDR3 nucleotides: TGTGCCAGCTGTTCGGGGGGATCGGGGAATGAGCAGTTCTTC.

This clone has just one count. The chain uses TRBV19 and TRBJ1-1; D not certain. CDR1 is LNHDA, CDR2 SQIVND, per germline (reference sequence). Between the trimmed V and J ends, which lost 4 bases and 3 bases, there was a span of 18 bases. The CDR3 sequence is 16 residues long. The CDR3 region has the DNA TGTGCCAGTAGTAAAACAGCTTCGTTTTTGTACACTGAAGCTTTCTTT. The encoded protein is CASSKTASFLYTEAFF.

The chain recombines TRBV12-5 with TRBJ2-5, with D perhaps matching TRBD1 (6 bases). The CDR3 extends over 17 amino acids. Germline lookup yields CDR1 LGHNT and CDR2 FRNRAP. Trimming left V 5 bases short and J 1 base short, with 20 bases between. The CDR3 DNA sequence: TGTGCTAGTGGTACTCCAATCCGGGACAATAGCCAAGAGACCCAGTACTTC. As protein: CASGTPIRDNSQETQYF.

V and J are TRBV9 and TRBJ1-2, with D possibly being TRBD1 (5 bases). V was cut by 0 bases and J by 4 bases, with 22 bases left in between. The V gene's germline CDR1 is SGDLS and CDR2 YYNGEE. The CDR3 runs to 18 residues. CDR3 in DNA: TGTGCCAGCAGCGTAGGTGTGGTGGGGGACTTTGGACCCTATGGCTACACCTTC. The encoded protein is CASSVGVVGDFGPYGYTF.

This clone appeared a few times. This chain joins TRBV6-1 and TRBJ1-6, with 9 nucleotides matching TRBD1. The germline CDR1 and CDR2 sequences are MNHNS and SASEGT. This CDR3 contains 15 residues. The V and J ends lost 2 bases and 8 bases, in that order; junction bases with no gene match: 4. CDR3 residues: CASSEKGQGYSPLHF. CDR3 coding DNA: TGTGCCAGCAGTGAAAAGGGACAGGGATATTCACCCCTCCACTTT.

V and J are TRBV6-5 and TRBJ1-5; perhaps TRBD1 as D (6 bases). CDR3 length equals 15 residues. Trimming cost V 7 bases and J 0 bases, with 13 bases left between them. Germline V gene sequence: CDR1 MNHEY, CDR2 SVGAGI. The CDR3 protein is CASKPGHHSNQPQHF. Written as DNA, the CDR3 is TGTGCCAGCAAACCGGGACACCATAGCAATCAGCCCCAGCATTTT.